This TCR beta chain was sequenced for a study of T cells in Graves' hyperthyroidism and ophthalmopathy. Study-wide points: Ophthalmopathy and stable hyperthyroidism were separated by a 13 V-J model. Ophthalmopathy prediction by the model preceded onset by a median approximately 6.1 months.

Uncontrolled infection, other autoimmune disease, pregnancy and lactation each barred patients from inclusion. Authors of the study amplified TCR beta CDR3 regions from RNA transcripts. Carried out on the TCR CDR3, a first-round RT-PCR used the HTBI primer set. MiXCR, applied by TCRdb to the multiplex PCR reads, yields one record per CDR3 protein. The data show about 710,000 distinct CDR3 sequences, 16% seen once. In its sample, this clonotype was seen many times. The antigen is undetermined. V lost 3 bases, J lost 2 bases, and 10 bases lay in between. Per germline, CDR1 SGHAT and CDR2 FQDESV (reference sequence). The CDR3 runs to 14 residues.

The rearrangement joins TRBV11-1 to TRBJ2-5; no definite D call. Material: blood. The origin of this receptor is a man aged 18 to 30 with Graves' hyperthyroidism. The CDR3 sequence: CASSFDNPQETQYF. The CDR3 bases are TGTGCCAGCAGCTTCGACAACCCTCAAGAGACCCAGTACTTC.